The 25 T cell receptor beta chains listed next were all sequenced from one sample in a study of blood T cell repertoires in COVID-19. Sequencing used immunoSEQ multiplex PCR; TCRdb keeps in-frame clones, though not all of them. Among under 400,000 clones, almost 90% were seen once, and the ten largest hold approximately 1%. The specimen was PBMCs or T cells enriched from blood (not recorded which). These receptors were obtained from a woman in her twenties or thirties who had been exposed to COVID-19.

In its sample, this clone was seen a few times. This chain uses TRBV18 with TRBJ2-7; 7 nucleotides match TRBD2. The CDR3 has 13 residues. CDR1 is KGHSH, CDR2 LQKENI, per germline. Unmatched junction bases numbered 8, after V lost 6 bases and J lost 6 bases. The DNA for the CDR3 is TGTGCCAGCTCGGCGGGAGTGAATGTCGAGCAGTACTTC. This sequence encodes CASSAGVNVEQYF.

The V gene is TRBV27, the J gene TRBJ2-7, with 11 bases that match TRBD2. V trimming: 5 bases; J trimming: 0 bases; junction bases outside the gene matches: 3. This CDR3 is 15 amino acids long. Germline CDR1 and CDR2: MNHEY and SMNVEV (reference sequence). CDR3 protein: CASSPLAGGSYEQYF. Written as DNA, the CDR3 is TGTGCCAGCAGTCCGCTAGCGGGGGGCTCCTACGAGCAGTACTTC.

CDR3 sequence (DNA): TGTGCCAGTAGTTCCAGGGCGAGCTCCTACGAGCAGTACTTC. Residues: CASSSRASSYEQYF. The chain combines TRBV19 with TRBJ2-7, with D perhaps TRBD1 (5 bases). CDR3 length: 14 residues. Germline V gene sequence: CDR1 LNHDA, CDR2 SQIVND (reference sequence). V shed 5 bases and J shed 0 bases, with 11 bases lying between them.

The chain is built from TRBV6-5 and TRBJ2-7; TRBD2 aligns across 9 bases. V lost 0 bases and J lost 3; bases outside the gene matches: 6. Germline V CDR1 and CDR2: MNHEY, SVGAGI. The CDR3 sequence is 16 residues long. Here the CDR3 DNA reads TGTGCCAGCAGTTACTCGAGGACTAGCGCGCACTACGAGCAGTACTTC. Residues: CASSYSRTSAHYEQYF.

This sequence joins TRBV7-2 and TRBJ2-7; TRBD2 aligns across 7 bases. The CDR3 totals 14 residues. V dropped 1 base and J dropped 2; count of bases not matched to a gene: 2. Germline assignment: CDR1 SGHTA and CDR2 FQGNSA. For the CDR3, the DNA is TGTGCCAGCAGCTTAGGCGGGAGCCCCTACGAGCAGTACTTC. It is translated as CASSLGGSPYEQYF.

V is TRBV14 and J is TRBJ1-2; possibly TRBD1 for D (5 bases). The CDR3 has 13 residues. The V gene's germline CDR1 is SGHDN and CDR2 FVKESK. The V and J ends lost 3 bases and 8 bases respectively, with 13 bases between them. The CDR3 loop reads CASSQEGRGGYTF. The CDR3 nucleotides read TGTGCCAGCAGCCAGGAGGGGAGAGGGGGCTACACCTTC.

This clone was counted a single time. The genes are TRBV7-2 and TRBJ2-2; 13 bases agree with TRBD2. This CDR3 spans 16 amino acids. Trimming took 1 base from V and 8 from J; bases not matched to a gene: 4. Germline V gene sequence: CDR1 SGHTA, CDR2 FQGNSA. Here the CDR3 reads CASSLGGLAGQGELFF. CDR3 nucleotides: TGTGCCAGCAGCTTAGGGGGACTAGCGGGGCAGGGGGAGCTGTTTTTT.

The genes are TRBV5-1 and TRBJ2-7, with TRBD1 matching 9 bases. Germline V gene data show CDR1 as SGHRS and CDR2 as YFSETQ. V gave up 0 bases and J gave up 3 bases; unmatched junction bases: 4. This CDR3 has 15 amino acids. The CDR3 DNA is TGCGCCAGCAGCTTGGCCGTGGGACAGGGCTACGAGCAGTACTTC. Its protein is CASSLAVGQGYEQYF. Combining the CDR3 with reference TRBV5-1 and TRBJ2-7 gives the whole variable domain KAGVTQTPRYLIKTRGQQVTLSCSPISGHRSVSWYQQTPGQGLQFLFEYFSETQRNKGNFPGRFSGRQFSNSRSEMNVSTLELGDSALYLCASSLAVGQGYEQYFGPGTRLTVT.

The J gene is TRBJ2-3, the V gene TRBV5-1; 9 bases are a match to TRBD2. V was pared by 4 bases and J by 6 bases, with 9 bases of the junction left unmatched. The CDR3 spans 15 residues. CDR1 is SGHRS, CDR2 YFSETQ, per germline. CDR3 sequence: CASSISGSNSDTQYF. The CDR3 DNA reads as TGCGCCAGCAGCATTAGCGGGAGTAACTCGGATACGCAGTATTTT.

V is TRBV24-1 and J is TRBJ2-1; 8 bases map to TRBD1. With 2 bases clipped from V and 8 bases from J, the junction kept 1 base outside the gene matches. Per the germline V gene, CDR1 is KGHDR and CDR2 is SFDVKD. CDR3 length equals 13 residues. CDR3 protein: CATSDYRGDEQFF. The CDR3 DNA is TGTGCCACCAGTGATTACAGGGGGGATGAGCAGTTCTTC.

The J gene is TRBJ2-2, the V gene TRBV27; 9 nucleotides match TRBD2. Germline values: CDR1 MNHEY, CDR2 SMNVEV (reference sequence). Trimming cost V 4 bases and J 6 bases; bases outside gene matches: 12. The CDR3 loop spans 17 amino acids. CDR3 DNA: TGTGCCAGCAGTTCCGGGACTAGCTTCGGTCCATCCGGGGAGCTGTTTTTT. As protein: CASSSGTSFGPSGELFF.

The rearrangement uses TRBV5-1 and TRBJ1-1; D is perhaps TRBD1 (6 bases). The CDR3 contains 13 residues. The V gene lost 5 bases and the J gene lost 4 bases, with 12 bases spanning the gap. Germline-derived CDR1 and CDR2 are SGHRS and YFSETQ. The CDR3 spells CASRRQDGTEAFF. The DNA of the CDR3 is TGCGCCAGCAGACGACAGGACGGCACTGAAGCTTTCTTT. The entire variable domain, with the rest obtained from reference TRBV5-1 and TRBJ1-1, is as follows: KAGVTQTPRYLIKTRGQQVTLSCSPISGHRSVSWYQQTPGQGLQFLFEYFSETQRNKGNFPGRFSGRQFSNSRSEMNVSTLELGDSALYLCASRRQDGTEAFFGQGTRLTVV.

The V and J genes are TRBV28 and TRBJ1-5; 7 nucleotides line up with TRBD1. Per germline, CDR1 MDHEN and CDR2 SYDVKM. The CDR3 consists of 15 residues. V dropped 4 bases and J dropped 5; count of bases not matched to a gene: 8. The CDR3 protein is CASSSPGQFYQPQHF. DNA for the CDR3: TGTGCCAGCAGTTCACCGGGACAGTTTTATCAGCCCCAGCATTTT.

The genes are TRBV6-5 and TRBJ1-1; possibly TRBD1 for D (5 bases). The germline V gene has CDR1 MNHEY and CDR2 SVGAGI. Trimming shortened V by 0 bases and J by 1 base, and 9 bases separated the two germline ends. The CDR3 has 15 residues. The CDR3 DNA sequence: TGTGCCAGCAGTTACTCGACCGGACAGAACACTGAAGCTTTCTTT. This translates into CASSYSTGQNTEAFF.

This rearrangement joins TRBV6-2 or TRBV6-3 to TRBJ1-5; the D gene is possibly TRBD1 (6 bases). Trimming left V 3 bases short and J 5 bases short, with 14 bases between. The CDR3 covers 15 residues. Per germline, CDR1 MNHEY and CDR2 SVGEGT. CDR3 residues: CASSYRTVLHQPQHF. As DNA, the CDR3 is TGTGCCAGCAGTTATAGGACAGTATTACATCAGCCCCAGCATTTT.

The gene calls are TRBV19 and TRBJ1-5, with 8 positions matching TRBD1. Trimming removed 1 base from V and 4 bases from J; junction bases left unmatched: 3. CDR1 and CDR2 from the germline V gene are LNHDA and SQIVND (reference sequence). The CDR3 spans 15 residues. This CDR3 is CASSIGDRGNQPQHF. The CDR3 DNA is TGTGCCAGTAGTATAGGTGACAGGGGAAATCAGCCCCAGCATTTT.

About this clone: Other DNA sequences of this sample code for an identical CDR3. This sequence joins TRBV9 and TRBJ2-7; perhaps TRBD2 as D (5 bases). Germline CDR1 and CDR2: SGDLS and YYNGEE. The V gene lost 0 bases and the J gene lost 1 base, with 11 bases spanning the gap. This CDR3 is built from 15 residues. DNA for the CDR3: TGTGCCAGCAGCGTAGCGTCGGGGATTTCCTACGAGCAGTACTTC. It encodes CASSVASGISYEQYF.

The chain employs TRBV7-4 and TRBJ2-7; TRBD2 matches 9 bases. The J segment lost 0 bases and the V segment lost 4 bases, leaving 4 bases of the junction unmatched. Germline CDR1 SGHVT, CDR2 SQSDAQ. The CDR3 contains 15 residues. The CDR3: CASSCPTSGSYEQYF. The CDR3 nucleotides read TGTGCCAGCAGCTGCCCGACTAGCGGCTCCTACGAGCAGTACTTC.

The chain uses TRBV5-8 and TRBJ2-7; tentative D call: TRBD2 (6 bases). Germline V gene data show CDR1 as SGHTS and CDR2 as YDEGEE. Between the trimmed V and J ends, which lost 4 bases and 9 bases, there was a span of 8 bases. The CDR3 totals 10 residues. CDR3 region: CASSLRGQYF. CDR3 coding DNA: TGTGCCAGCAGCCTGCGGGGGCAGTACTTC. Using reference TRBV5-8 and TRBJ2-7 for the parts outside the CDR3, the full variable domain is EAGVTQSPTHLIKTRGQQATLRCSPISGHTSVYWYQQALGLGLQFLLWYDEGEERNRGNFPPRFSGRQFPNYSSELNVNALELEDSALYLCASSLRGQYFGPGTRLTVT.

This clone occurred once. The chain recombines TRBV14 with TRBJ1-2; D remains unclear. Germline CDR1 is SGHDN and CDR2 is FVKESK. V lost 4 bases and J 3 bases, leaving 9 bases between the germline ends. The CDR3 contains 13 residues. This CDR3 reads CASSPREDYGYTF. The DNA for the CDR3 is TGTGCCAGCAGCCCTAGGGAGGACTATGGCTACACCTTC.

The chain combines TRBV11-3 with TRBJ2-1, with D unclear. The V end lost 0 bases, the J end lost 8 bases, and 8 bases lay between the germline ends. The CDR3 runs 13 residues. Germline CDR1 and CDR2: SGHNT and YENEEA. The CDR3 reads CASSLDSSHEQFF. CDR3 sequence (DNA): TGTGCCAGCAGCTTAGACAGTTCGCATGAGCAGTTCTTC. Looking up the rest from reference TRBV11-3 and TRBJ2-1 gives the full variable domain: EAGVVQSPRYKIIEKKQPVAFWCNPISGHNTLYWYLQNLGQGPELLIRYENEEAVDDSQLPKDRFSAERLKGVDSTLKIQPAELGDSAVYLCASSLDSSHEQFFGPGTRLTVL.

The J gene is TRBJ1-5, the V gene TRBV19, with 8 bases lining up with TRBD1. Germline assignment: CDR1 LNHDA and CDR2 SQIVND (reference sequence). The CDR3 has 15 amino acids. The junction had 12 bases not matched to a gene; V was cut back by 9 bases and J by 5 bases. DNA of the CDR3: TGTGCCAGCACCGAATGGACAGGGTCCTATCAGCCCCAGCATTTT. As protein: CASTEWTGSYQPQHF.

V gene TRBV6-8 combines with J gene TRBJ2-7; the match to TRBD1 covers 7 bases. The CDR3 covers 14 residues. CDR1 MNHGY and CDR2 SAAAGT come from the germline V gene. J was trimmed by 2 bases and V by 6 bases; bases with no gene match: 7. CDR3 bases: TGTGCCAGCAGGACACAGGGGATTACCTACGAGCAGTACTTC. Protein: CASRTQGITYEQYF.

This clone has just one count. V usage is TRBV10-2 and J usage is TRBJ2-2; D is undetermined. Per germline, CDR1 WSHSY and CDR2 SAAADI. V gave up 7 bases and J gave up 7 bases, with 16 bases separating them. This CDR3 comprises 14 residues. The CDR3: CASKENSGGGELFF. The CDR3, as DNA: TGCGCCAGCAAGGAAAACAGTGGTGGCGGGGAGCTGTTTTTT.

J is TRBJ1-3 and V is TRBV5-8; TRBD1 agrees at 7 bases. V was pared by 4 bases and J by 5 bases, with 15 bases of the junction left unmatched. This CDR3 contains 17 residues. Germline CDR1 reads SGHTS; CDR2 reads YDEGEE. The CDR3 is CASSGRPGQPIRNTIYF. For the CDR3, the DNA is TGTGCCAGCAGCGGCCGCCCGGGACAGCCGATTAGAAACACCATATATTTT.